The sequence of this TCR beta chain was determined in a study of OX40 agonist ivuxolimab in advanced cancers. Germline V gene lookup returns CDR1 SEHNR and CDR2 FQNEAQ (reference sequence). The CDR3 totals 17 residues. The V and J ends lost 3 bases and 2 bases, in that order; junction bases with no gene match: 10. Sampled blood was obtained at baseline, cycle 4 day 1, and cycle 7 day 1. Details on this clone: Its specificity is not known.

The table came from immunoSEQ multiplex PCR; TCRdb's copy has only in-frame clones and leaves some out. Of 90,000 or so clones listed, 91% are singletons. Notes on the study in general: CD8+ T cells were the subset that, on average, had more expanded clones than CD4+. CD4+ and CD8+ blood T cells expanded clonally by week 6 at 0.1 to 3.0 mg/kg.

The specimen was CD4+ or CD8+ T cells sorted from blood, collected in a trial of the OX40 agonist ivuxolimab. This clonotype originated in an adult with an advanced solid tumor such as melanoma, head and neck, liver or kidney cancer. The rearrangement joins TRBV7-9 to TRBJ1-5; the match to TRBD1 covers 7 bases. CDR3 DNA sequence: TGTGCCAGCAGCTTCAATAGGGGGCAGCAAGGCAATCAGCCCCAGCATTTT. This gives the protein CASSFNRGQQGNQPQHF.